This note documents a single T cell receptor (beta chain) sequence. The record originates from a study of blood T cell repertoires in COVID-19. Study-wide background: T cells, B-cell-depleted T cells, or PBMCs provided the cDNA or gDNA that served as material.

In the source study's methods: Quantification of nucleated cells was approximated via reference gene primer amplification. Some clones are missing from TCRdb's copy, which holds only in-frame ones; the method was immunoSEQ multiplex PCR. D and trimming come from the DNA, and the V and J calls and clone size come from that table. The sample lists around 300,000 clones, about nine tenths occurring once. Sequenced input: peripheral blood. The sequence came from a woman aged 40-49 years who had recovered from COVID-19.

The CDR3 nucleotides read TGTGCCAGCAGTTACGCCGCGACTAGTGGCGAGCAGTACTTC. Protein: CASSYAATSGEQYF. The chain uses TRBV6-6 and TRBJ2-7; maybe TRBD2 (6 bases). From germline, CDR1 is MNHNY and CDR2 SVGAGI (reference sequence). V lost 2 bases, J lost 6 bases, and 14 bases lay in between. The CDR3 loop spans 14 amino acids.